Each of the 12 T cell receptor beta chains below was sequenced from the same sample in a study of T-cell reconstitution after alpha-beta-depleted transplantation in children listed by TCRdb under 2016. Library generation was performed with PCR. This sample was sequenced with an Illumina HiSeq 2500. Molecular barcoding was employed in the preparation of TCR libraries, with unique molecular identifiers being used to normalize TCRbeta repertoire quantification. The public reads were quality trimmed at Q25 with fastp and then assembled into clones with MiXCR by TCRdb, keeping productive beta chains. CDR3 protein sequences are deduplicated, and each keeps its most common genes and DNA. The sample contains 200,000 to 250,000 distinct CDR3 sequences, 12% of them found a single time. The ten largest clones add up to approximately 2.4% of the sample. Source: PBMCs from the stem cell graft donor, taken from the stem cell graft. Receptors were obtained from a human donor who donated a stem cell graft to a child with acute lymphoblastic leukemia.

This clonotype appeared many times. The V and J genes are TRBV20-1 and TRBJ2-5, with 9 bases matching TRBD1. This CDR3 is built from 13 residues. Germline lookup yields CDR1 DFQATT and CDR2 SNEGSKA (reference sequence). The V gene end was trimmed by 6 bases and the J gene end by 4 bases; junction bases not matched to a gene: 6. Here the CDR3 reads CSARTGEGETQYF. In nucleotides, the CDR3 is TGCAGTGCCCGGACAGGGGAGGGAGAGACCCAGTACTTC.

This clonotype was observed many times. The chain couples TRBV6-5 to TRBJ2-5; D may be TRBD1 (6 bases). Germline-derived CDR1 and CDR2 are MNHEY and SVGAGI. CDR3 length: 15 residues. The ends were cut back, 2 bases at V and 2 bases at J, with 12 bases in the middle. The DNA for the CDR3 is TGTGCCAGCAGTTACCTCGGGACACCTCAAGAGACCCAGTACTTC. Translating gives CASSYLGTPQETQYF.

There are many counts of this clonotype. The rearrangement links TRBV5-7 to TRBJ1-3; D is unclear. TRBV5-7 is assigned to the ORF class and has an uncertain function. V was clipped by 1 base and J by 0 bases, with 8 bases between them. CDR3 size: 15 residues. The CDR3 protein is CASSLMLNSGNTIYF. The DNA for the CDR3 is TGTGCCAGCAGCTTGATGCTGAACTCTGGAAACACCATATATTTT.

This clonotype has ten or more counts. The rearrangement joins TRBV7-2 to TRBJ2-7; 7 nucleotides line up with TRBD2. The CDR3 has 14 amino acids. V lost 5 bases to trimming and J lost 6 bases; unmatched junction nucleotides: 10. Germline CDR1 SGHTA, CDR2 FQGNSA. The CDR3 protein is CASSKAPGGREQYF. Written as DNA, the CDR3 is TGTGCCAGCAGCAAAGCCCCGGGGGGACGCGAGCAGTACTTC.

This clonotype has a count of ten or more. This chain connects TRBV4-2 to TRBJ2-1, with 13 bases fitting TRBD2. The J segment lost 11 bases and the V segment lost 0 bases, leaving 4 bases of the junction unmatched. The CDR3 covers 15 residues. Germline CDR1 and CDR2: LGHNA and YNFKEQ. Here the CDR3 reads CASSQETSGGIQQFF. In nucleotides, the CDR3 is TGTGCCAGCAGCCAAGAGACTAGCGGGGGGATTCAGCAGTTCTTC.

This clonotype has ten or more counts. This sequence joins TRBV29-1 and TRBJ2-3; either TRBD1 or TRBD2 may fit D (5 bases each). The CDR3 sequence is 11 residues long. Deletions cut 5 bases from V and 7 bases from J, with 10 bases between. The germline gives CDR1 SQVTM, CDR2 ANQGSEA. The CDR3 loop is CSVFGGHTQYF. The CDR3, as DNA: TGCAGCGTTTTTGGGGGACATACGCAGTATTTT.

This clonotype came up many times. The chain is built from TRBV30 and TRBJ2-7; the D is unclear. This CDR3 comprises 11 residues. Germline V CDR1 and CDR2: GTSNPN, SVGIG (reference sequence). Trimming took 4 bases from V and 7 from J, leaving 11 bases between them. CDR3: CAWKSLGEQYF. CDR3 coding DNA: TGTGCCTGGAAGAGCCTGGGGGAGCAGTACTTC. The full variable domain, completed using reference TRBV30 and TRBJ2-7, is SQTIHQWPATLVQPVGSPLSLECTVEGTSNPNLYWYRQAAGRGLQLLFYSVGIGQISSEVPQNLSASRPQDRQFILSSKKLLLSDSGFYLCAWKSLGEQYFGPGTRLTVT.

This clonotype showed up many times. The chain carries TRBV12-3 or TRBV12-4 and TRBJ1-1; D gene uncertain. The CDR3 sequence is 15 residues long. The germline V and J ends were trimmed by 5 bases and 6 bases, with 19 bases remaining between them. CDR3 sequence (DNA): TGTGCCAGCAGTCTTTCGACCGGTGCTGGGTCTGAAGCTTTCTTT. The encoded protein is CASSLSTGAGSEAFF.

This clonotype appeared many times. The chain is built from TRBV3-1 and TRBJ2-7; possible D gene TRBD2, 5 bases. Trimming removed 2 bases at V and 2 bases at J, with 10 bases between. The V gene's germline CDR1 is LGHDT and CDR2 YNNKEL (reference sequence). The CDR3 contains 14 residues. The CDR3 reads CASSQRGFTYEQYF. CDR3 coding DNA: TGTGCCAGCAGCCAACGGGGTTTTACCTACGAGCAGTACTTC.

This clonotype was seen many times. V and J are TRBV11-2 and TRBJ2-1; 7 nucleotides agree with TRBD1. The V and J ends lost 5 bases and 2 bases, in that order; junction bases with no gene match: 15. CDR3 length: 18 residues. CDR1 and CDR2 (germline): SGHAT, FQNNGV. The CDR3 region has the DNA TGTGCCAGCAGCACGCACCTTGGGACAGTCGGAACCTACAATGAGCAGTTCTTC. It is translated as CASSTHLGTVGTYNEQFF.

This clonotype has just a few counts. The chain carries TRBV25-1 and TRBJ2-7; D unresolved. The CDR3 spans 14 residues. The germline V and J ends were trimmed by 4 bases and 3 bases, with 13 bases remaining between them. The germline CDR1 and CDR2 sequences are MGHDK and SYGVNS. CDR3 DNA: TGTGCCAGCAGTGGACGAAAGTCCCTCTACGAGCAGTACTTC. Protein sequence: CASSGRKSLYEQYF.

As concerns this clonotype: Given a much more abundant clone one base away, this may be a read error. The chain is built from TRBV3-1 and TRBJ1-1; 8 positions match TRBD1. Per the germline V gene, CDR1 is LGHDT and CDR2 is YNNKEL (reference sequence). CDR3 length: 15 residues. CDR3 coding DNA: TGTGCCAGCAGCCTCGGACAGGGAAAGTACACTGAAGTTTTCTTT. Its protein product is CASSLGQGKYTEVFF.